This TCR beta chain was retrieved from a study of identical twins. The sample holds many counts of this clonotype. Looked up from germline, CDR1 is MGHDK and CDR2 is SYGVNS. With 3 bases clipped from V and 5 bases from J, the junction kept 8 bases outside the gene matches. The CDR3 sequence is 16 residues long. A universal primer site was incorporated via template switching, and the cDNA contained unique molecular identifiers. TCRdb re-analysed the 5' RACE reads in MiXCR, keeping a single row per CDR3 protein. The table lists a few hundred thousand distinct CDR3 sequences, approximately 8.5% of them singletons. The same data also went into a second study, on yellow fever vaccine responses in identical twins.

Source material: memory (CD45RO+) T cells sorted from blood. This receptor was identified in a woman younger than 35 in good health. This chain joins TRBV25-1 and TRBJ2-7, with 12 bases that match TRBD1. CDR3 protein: CASSELHRDRGHEQYF. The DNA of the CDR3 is TGTGCCAGCAGTGAGCTTCACCGGGACAGGGGGCACGAGCAGTACTTC.